The 8 T cell receptor beta chains below all came from one sample that was sequenced in a study of blood T cell repertoires in COVID-19. Produced via immunoSEQ multiplex PCR; TCRdb's table is partial and in-frame only. The repertoire holds about 76,000 clones, with around 84% as singletons. Sequenced material: peripheral blood. All receptors derive from a man aged 60 to 75 with COVID-19, enrolled during active disease.

The chain is built from TRBV24-1 and TRBJ2-2; 7 bases align to TRBD2. Germline CDR1 reads KGHDR; CDR2 reads SFDVKD. This CDR3 spans 13 amino acids. Trimming took 10 bases from V and 2 from J; bases not matched to a gene: 3. In DNA, the CDR3 is TGTGCCACTACGGGGGGTAACACCGGGGAGCTGTTTTTT. Protein sequence: CATTGGNTGELFF.

The chain combines TRBV5-1 with TRBJ2-7; TRBD2 aligns across 11 bases. The CDR3 runs 16 residues. Germline trimming cut 4 bases from V and 2 bases from J; bases unmatched to any gene: 8. Germline values: CDR1 SGHRS, CDR2 YFSETQ. CDR3 sequence (DNA): TGCGCCAGCAGCCCCCGGGGTAGCGGGGGGGCCTACGAGCAGTACTTC. Its translation is CASSPRGSGGAYEQYF. The full variable domain, its missing parts supplied by reference TRBV5-1 and TRBJ2-7, is KAGVTQTPRYLIKTRGQQVTLSCSPISGHRSVSWYQQTPGQGLQFLFEYFSETQRNKGNFPGRFSGRQFSNSRSEMNVSTLELGDSALYLCASSPRGSGGAYEQYFGPGTRLTVT.

This clone was observed a single time. The chain carries TRBV2 and TRBJ1-1, with TRBD1 matching over 9 bases. The CDR3 is 15 residues long. The V segment lost 6 bases and the J segment 4 bases; nucleotides outside the gene matches: 9. Germline CDR1 is SNHLY and CDR2 is FYNNEI. The CDR3 spells CASRPPGQGITEAFF. DNA for the CDR3: TGTGCCAGCAGACCACCGGGACAGGGTATCACTGAAGCTTTCTTT.

The chain is built from TRBV21-1 and TRBJ1-2; the table's D call, TRBD1, was not checked against the DNA. TRBV21-1 is marked as a pseudogene. This CDR3 has 14 amino acids. CDR3 sequence: CASSTWDRGDGYTF. In DNA form, the CDR3 reads TGTGCCAGCAGCACTTGGGACAGGGGGGATGGCTACACCTTC.

The chain recombines TRBV18 with TRBJ1-2; 7 bases fit TRBD1. V was clipped by 2 bases and J by 5 bases; unmatched bases: 11. Germline CDR1 KGHSH, CDR2 LQKENI. The CDR3 sequence is 16 residues long. The CDR3 here is CASSPTLGGAGYGYTF. CDR3 nucleotides: TGTGCCAGCTCACCAACTCTAGGGGGCGCAGGATATGGCTACACCTTC.

The CDR3 nucleotides read TGTGCCAGTAGTGGAGTTAGGGACAGGGGTTTTGGCAAAAACATTCAGTACTTC. Residues: CASSGVRDRGFGKNIQYF. This chain uses TRBV19 with TRBJ2-4; 10 nucleotides align to TRBD1. Per germline, CDR1 LNHDA and CDR2 SQIVND (reference sequence). The junction had 13 bases not matched to a gene; V was cut back by 5 bases and J by 3 bases. This CDR3 has 18 amino acids.

The V gene is TRBV28, the J gene TRBJ1-2, with D unresolved. The CDR3 extends over 12 amino acids. Germline V gives CDR1 MDHEN, CDR2 SYDVKM. Trimming left V 2 bases short and J 5 bases short, with 6 bases between. The chain's CDR3 is CASSLEGYGYTF. The CDR3 DNA reads TGTGCCAGCAGTTTAGAGGGTTATGGCTACACCTTC.

The chain has TRBV7-9 and TRBJ1-2; no reliable D call. The CDR3 runs to 14 residues. Trimming stripped 5 bases from V and 6 bases from J, with 16 bases between. Germline values: CDR1 SEHNR, CDR2 FQNEAQ (reference sequence). The CDR3 bases are TGTGCCAGCAGCCAAGAAGTGCCCCGAGATGGCTACACCTTC. Amino acid sequence: CASSQEVPRDGYTF.